This section outlines one TCR beta chain sequence together with its context. Its antigen is unidentified. These data are taken from a study of shared clonotypes between healthy human individuals. As for the study in general: Those who served as donors were a couple of women and a few men between the ages of 18 and 49.

The method was immunoSEQ multiplex PCR; TCRdb's version includes in-frame clones alone and lacks a portion of them. The table shows 2.5 million or so clones, with more than 90% occurring only once. Per the germline V gene, CDR1 is MDHEN and CDR2 is SYDVKM. CDR3 length: 12 amino acids. The germline V and J ends were trimmed by 9 bases and 8 bases, with 16 bases remaining between them. Study-wide results and limits: For sorted subsets, rarefaction showed incomplete sequencing despite large depth. Across subsets, estimated richness was generally greater for naive than for memory populations.

The TCR comes from a man between 18 and 29 years old in good health. This chain links TRBV28 with TRBJ1-2; a possible D gene is TRBD1 (5 bases). Sample: naive CD4+ T cells sorted from blood. Regarding subset: CD45RA+ positively selected. This CDR3 reads CASRAGSGGYTF. The CDR3 nucleotides read TGTGCCAGTCGCGCAGGGAGTGGCGGCTACACCTTC.